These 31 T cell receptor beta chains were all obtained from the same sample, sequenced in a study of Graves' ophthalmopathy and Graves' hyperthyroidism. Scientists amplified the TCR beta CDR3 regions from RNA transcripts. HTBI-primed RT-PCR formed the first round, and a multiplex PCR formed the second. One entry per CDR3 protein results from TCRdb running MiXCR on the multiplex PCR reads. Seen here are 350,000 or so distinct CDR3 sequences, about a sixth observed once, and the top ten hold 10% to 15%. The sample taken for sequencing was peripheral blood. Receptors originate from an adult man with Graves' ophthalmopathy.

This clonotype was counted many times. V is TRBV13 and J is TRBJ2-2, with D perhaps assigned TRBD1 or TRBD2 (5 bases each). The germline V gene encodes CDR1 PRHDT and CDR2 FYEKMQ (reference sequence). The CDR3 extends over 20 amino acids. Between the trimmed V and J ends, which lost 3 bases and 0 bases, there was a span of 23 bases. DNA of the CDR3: TGTGCCAGCAGCTTCACCGGGGCCTCCTACATGACTGCGAACACCGGGGAGCTGTTTTTT. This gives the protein CASSFTGASYMTANTGELFF.

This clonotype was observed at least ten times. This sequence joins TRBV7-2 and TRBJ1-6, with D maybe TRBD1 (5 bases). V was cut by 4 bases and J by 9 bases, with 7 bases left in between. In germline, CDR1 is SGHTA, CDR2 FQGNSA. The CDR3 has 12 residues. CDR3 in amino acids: CASSSRVSPLHF. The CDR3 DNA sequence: TGTGCCAGCAGCTCCAGGGTTTCACCCCTCCACTTT.

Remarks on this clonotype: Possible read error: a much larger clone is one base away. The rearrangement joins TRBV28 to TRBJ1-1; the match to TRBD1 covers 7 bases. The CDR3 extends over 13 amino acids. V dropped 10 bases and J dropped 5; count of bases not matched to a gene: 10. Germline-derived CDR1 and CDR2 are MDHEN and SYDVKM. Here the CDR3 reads CAISKRGPTEAFF. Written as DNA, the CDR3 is TGTGCCATTTCTAAGAGGGGGCCGACTGAAGCTTTCTTT.

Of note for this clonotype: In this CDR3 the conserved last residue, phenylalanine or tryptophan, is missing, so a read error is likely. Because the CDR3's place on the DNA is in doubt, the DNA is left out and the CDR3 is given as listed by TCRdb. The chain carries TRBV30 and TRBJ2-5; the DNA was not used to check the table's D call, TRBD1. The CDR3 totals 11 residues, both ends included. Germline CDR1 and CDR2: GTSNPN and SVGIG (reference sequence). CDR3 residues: CAANRSPRWRL.

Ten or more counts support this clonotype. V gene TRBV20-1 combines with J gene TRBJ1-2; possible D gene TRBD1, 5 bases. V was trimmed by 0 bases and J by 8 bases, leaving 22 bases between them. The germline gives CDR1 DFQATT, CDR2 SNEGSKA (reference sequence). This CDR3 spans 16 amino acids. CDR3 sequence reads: CSARDEGRGQFQGYTF. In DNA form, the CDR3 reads TGCAGTGCTAGAGATGAAGGGAGGGGCCAGTTTCAAGGCTACACCTTC.

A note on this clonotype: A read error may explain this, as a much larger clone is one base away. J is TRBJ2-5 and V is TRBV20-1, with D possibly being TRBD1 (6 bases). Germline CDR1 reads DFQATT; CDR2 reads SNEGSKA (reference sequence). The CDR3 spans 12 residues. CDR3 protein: CNAFRGGETLYF. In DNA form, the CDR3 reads TGCAATGCCTTCAGGGGTGGGGAGACCCTGTACTTC.

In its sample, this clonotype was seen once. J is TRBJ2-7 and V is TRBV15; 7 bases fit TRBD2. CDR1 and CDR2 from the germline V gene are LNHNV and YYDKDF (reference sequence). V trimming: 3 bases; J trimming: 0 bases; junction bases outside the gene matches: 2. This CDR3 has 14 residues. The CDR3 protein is CATSSRGGSYEQYF. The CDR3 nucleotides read TGTGCCACCAGCAGCCGCGGGGGCTCCTACGAGCAGTACTTC.

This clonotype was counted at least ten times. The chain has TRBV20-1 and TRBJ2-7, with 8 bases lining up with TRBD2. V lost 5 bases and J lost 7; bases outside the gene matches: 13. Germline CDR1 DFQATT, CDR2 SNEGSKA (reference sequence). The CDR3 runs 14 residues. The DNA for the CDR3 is TGCAGTGCTGACCGGGAGGGCCTCGGTGGTGAGCAGTACTTC. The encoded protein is CSADREGLGGEQYF.

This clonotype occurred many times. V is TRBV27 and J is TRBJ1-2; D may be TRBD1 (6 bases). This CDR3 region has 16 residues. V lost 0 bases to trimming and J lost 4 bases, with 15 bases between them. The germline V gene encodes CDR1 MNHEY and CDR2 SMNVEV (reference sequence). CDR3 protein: CASSLSAGEYAYGYTF. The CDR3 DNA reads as TGTGCCAGCAGTTTATCGGCAGGGGAATACGCCTATGGCTACACCTTC.

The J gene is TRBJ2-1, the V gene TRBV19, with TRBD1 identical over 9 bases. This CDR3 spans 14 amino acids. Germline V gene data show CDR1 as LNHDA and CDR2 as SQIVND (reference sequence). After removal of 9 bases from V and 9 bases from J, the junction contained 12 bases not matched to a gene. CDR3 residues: CASQMTGGSGEQFF. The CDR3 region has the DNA TGTGCCAGCCAGATGACAGGGGGTTCCGGTGAGCAGTTCTTC.

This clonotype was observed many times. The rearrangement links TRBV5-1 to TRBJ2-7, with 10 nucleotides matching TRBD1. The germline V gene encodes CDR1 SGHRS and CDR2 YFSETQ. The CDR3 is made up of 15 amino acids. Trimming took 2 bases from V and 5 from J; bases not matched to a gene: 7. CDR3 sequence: CASSFLGQGDNEQYF. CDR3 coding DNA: TGCGCCAGCAGCTTCTTAGGACAGGGGGACAACGAGCAGTACTTC.

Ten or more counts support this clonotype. The CDR3 is CASSRDSRNEQYF. CDR3 nucleotides: TGTGCCAGCAGTAGGGACAGTCGCAACGAGCAGTACTTC. V usage is TRBV7-9 and J usage is TRBJ2-7, with 7 bases fitting TRBD1. The CDR3 runs to 13 residues. V gave up 6 bases and J gave up 5 bases; unmatched junction bases: 7. Per germline, CDR1 SEHNR and CDR2 FQNEAQ (reference sequence).

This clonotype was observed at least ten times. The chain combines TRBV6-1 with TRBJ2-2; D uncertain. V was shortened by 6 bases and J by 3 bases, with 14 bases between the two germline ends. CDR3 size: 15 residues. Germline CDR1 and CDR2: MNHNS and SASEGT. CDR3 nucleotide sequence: TGTGCCAGCAGAGACCAAGGACCGTACACCGGGGAGCTGTTTTTT. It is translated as CASRDQGPYTGELFF.

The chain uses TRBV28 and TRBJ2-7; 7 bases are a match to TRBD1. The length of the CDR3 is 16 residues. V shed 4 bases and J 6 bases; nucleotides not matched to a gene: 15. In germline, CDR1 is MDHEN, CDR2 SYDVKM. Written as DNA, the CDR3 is TGTGCCAGCAGTTCCCCAGGACAGGCTCGTTGGGGCGAGCAGTACTTC. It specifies CASSSPGQARWGEQYF.

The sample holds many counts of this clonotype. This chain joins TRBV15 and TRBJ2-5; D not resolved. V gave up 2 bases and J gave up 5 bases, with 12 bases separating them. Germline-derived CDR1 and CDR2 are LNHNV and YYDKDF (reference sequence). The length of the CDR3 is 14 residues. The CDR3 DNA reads TGTGCCACCAGCAGATGGGCAGGTTCCGAGACCCAGTACTTC. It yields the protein CATSRWAGSETQYF.

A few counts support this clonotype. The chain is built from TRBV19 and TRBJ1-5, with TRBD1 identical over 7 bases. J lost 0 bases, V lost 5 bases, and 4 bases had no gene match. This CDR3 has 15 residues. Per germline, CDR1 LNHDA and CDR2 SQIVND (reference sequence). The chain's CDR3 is CASSHGTASNQPQHF. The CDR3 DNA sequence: TGTGCCAGTAGTCACGGGACAGCTAGCAATCAGCCCCAGCATTTT.

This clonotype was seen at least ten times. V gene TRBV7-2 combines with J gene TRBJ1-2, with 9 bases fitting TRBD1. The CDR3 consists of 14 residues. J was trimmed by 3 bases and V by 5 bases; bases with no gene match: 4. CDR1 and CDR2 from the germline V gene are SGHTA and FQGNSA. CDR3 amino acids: CASSGRDRDYGYTF. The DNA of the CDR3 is TGTGCCAGCAGCGGGAGGGACAGGGACTATGGCTACACCTTC.

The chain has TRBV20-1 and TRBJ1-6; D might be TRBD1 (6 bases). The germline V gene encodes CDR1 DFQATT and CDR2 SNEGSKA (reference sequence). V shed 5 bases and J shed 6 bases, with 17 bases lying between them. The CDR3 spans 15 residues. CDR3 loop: CSAPSWTESNSPLHF. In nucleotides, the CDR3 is TGCAGTGCTCCTTCCTGGACAGAGAGTAATTCACCCCTCCACTTT.

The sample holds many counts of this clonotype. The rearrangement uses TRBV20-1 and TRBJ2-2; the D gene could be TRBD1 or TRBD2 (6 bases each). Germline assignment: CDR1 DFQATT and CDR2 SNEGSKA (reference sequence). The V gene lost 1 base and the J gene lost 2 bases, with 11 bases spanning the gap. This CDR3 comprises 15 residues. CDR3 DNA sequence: TGCAGTGCTAGAGGGGGGGCCTATAACACCGGGGAGCTGTTTTTT. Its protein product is CSARGGAYNTGELFF.

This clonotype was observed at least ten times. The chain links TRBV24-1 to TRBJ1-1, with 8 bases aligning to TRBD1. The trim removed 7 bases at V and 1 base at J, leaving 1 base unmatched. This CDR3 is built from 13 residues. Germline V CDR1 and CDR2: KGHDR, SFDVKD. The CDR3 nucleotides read TGTGCCACCAGGGACAGGGCGAACACTGAAGCTTTCTTT. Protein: CATRDRANTEAFF.

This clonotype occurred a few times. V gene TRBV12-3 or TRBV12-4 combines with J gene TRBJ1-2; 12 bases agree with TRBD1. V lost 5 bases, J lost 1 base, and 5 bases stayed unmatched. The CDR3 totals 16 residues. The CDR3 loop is CASSPGTGGFNYGYTF. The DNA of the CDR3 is TGTGCCAGCAGTCCCGGGACAGGGGGCTTTAACTATGGCTACACCTTC.

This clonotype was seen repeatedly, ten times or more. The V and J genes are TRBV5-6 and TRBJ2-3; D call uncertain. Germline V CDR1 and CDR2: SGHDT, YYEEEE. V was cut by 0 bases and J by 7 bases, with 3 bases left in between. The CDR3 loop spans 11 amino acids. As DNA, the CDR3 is TGTGCCAGCAGCTTGGCAAATACGCAGTATTTT. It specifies CASSLANTQYF.

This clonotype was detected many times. CDR3 DNA: TGTGCCAGCAGTTTCAGGACTAGCGGGAGAGCTGGGGCCAACGTCCTGACTTTC. As protein: CASSFRTSGRAGANVLTF. This sequence joins TRBV12-3 or TRBV12-4 and TRBJ2-6, with TRBD2 matching over 13 bases. V was pared by 3 bases and J by 2 bases, with 4 bases of the junction left unmatched. This CDR3 is 18 amino acids long.

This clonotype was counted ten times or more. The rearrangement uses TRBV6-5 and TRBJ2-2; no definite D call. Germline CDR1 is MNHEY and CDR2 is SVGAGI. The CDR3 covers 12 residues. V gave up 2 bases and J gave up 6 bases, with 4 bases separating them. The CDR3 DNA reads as TGTGCCAGCAGTTACGGGTCCGGGGAGCTGTTTTTT. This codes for CASSYGSGELFF.

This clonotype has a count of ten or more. CDR3: CASSTQSSGNTIYF. CDR3 in DNA: TGTGCCAGCAGCACCCAGAGCTCTGGAAACACCATATATTTT. The chain employs TRBV12-3 or TRBV12-4 and TRBJ1-3; D remains unclear. V lost 6 bases, J lost 0 bases, and 9 bases lay in between. This CDR3 spans 14 amino acids.

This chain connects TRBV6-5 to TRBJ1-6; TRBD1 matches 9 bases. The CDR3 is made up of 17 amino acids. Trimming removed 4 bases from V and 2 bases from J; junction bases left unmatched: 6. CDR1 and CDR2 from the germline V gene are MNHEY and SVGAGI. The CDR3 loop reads CASSWDRVVAYNSPLHF. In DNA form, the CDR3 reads TGTGCCAGCAGTTGGGACAGGGTGGTCGCCTATAATTCACCCCTCCACTTT.

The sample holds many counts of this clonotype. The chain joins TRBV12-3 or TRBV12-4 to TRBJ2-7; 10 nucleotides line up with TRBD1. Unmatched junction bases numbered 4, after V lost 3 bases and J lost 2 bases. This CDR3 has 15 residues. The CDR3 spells CASSFTGTGAYEQYF. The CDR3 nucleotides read TGTGCCAGCAGTTTTACCGGGACAGGGGCCTACGAGCAGTACTTC.

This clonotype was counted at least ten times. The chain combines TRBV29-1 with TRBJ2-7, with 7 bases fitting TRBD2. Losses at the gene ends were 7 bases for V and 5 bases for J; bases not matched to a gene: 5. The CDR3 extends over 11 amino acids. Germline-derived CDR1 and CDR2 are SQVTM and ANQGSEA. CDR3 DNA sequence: TGCAGCGGGGCGGGGGTCGACGAGCAGTACTTC. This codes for CSGAGVDEQYF.

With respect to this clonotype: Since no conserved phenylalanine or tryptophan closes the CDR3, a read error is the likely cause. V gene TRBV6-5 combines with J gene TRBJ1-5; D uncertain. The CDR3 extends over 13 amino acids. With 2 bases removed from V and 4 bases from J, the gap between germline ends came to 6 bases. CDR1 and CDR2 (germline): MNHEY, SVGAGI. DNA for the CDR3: TGTGCCAGCAGTTACAGCCTGAATCAGCCCCAGCATTCT. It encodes CASSYSLNQPQHS.

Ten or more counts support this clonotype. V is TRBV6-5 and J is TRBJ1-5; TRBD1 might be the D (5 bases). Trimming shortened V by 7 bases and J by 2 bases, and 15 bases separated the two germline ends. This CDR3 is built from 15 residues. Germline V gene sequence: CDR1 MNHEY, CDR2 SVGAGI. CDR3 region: CASTSGQGGNQPQHF. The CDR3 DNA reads TGTGCCAGCACTTCGGGGCAGGGTGGCAATCAGCCCCAGCATTTT.

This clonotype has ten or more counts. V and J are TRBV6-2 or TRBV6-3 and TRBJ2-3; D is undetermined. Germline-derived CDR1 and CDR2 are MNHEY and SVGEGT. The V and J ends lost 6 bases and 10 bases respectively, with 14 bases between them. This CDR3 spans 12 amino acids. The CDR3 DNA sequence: TGTGCCAGCAGCCCCGTGAGAGTGGCGCAGTATTTT. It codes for CASSPVRVAQYF.